The clone carrying this T cell receptor (beta chain) occurred a few times. Antigen unknown. Library preparation (for TCRbeta) was performed with unique molecular identifiers. TCRdb reprocessed the PCR reads with MiXCR, giving one entry per CDR3 protein. Found here are 300,000 to 400,000 distinct CDR3 sequences, roughly 21% of them singletons; the top ten hold roughly 11%. CDR3 size: 14 residues. Trimming removed 7 bases at V and 0 bases at J, with 14 bases between. Germline assignment: CDR1 SQVTM and CDR2 ANQGSEA. The data were obtained in a study of T-cell reconstitution after alpha-beta-depleted transplantation in children. Whole-study findings and limits: One year post-transplant, T-cell counts and diversity were largely derived from T cells produced anew. Roughly two months post-transplant, alpha-beta T cells reportedly originated from several hundred graft clones that had expanded. There were some patients whose high TCRbeta diversity at day 60 came from surviving recipient T cells and thymic progenitors.

The genes are TRBV29-1 and TRBJ2-3, with D possibly matching TRBD2 (5 bases). This receptor was obtained from a male patient under 18 who had a stem cell transplant for acute lymphoblastic leukemia, so the T cells may come from the graft donor. This specimen consisted of PBMCs, mostly from graft donor cells, obtained 180 days after TCRalphabeta/CD19-depleted stem cell transplant. In DNA, the CDR3 is TGCAGCGCAATAACCAGCGGTAGCACAGATACGCAGTATTTT. This translates into CSAITSGSTDTQYF.